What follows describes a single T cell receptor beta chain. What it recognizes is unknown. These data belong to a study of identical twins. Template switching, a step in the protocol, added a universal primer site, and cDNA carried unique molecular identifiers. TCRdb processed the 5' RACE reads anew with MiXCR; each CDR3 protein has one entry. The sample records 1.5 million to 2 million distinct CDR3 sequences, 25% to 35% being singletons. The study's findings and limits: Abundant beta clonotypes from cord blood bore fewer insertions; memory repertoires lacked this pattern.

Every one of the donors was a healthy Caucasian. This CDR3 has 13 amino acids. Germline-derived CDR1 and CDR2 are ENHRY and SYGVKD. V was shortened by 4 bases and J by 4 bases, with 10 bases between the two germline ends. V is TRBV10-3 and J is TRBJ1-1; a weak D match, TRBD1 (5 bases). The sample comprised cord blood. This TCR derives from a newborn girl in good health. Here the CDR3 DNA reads TGTGCCATCAGTGGGGGCGGCAGCACTGAAGCTTTCTTT. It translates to CAISGGGSTEAFF.